Following are 7 T cell receptor beta chains from one sample sequenced in a study of blood T cell repertoires in COVID-19. Data came from immunoSEQ multiplex PCR; TCRdb stores just in-frame clones and leaves some out. This sample carries hundreds of thousands of clones, about four fifths of them seen once, and the ten largest clones take 8.9%. The sample consisted of peripheral blood. These TCRs come from a man older than 75 with acute or convalescent COVID-19.

The rearrangement links TRBV7-2 to TRBJ1-1, with 8 positions matching TRBD1. The V and J ends lost 4 bases and 7 bases, in that order; junction bases with no gene match: 11. Germline-derived CDR1 and CDR2 are SGHTA and FQGNSA. The length of the CDR3 is 15 residues. The CDR3: CASSSNTGGLGEAFF. In DNA, the CDR3 is TGTGCCAGCAGCTCTAATACAGGGGGTCTTGGTGAAGCTTTCTTT.

The rearrangement joins TRBV3-1 (or the pseudogene TRBV3-2) to TRBJ1-3, with no clear D. In germline, CDR1 is LGHDT, CDR2 YNNKEL (reference sequence). CDR3 length equals 12 residues. V lost 3 bases and J 6 bases, leaving 6 bases between the germline ends. The CDR3 DNA is TGTGCCAGCAGCCACGGAGTAAACACCATATATTTT. Translating gives CASSHGVNTIYF.

V is TRBV7-8 and J is TRBJ1-6, with 8 nucleotides matching TRBD1. The CDR3 spans 17 residues. CDR1 is SGHVS, CDR2 FQNEAQ, per germline. Trimming removed 1 base from V and 3 bases from J; junction bases left unmatched: 5. The CDR3 DNA sequence: TGTGCCAGCAGCTTAGGGACAGGGTCCCACTATAATTCACCCCTCCACTTT. Translated, it gives CASSLGTGSHYNSPLHF.

This sequence joins TRBV2 and TRBJ1-5; 8 nucleotides agree with TRBD1. CDR3 size: 15 residues. The V and J ends lost 7 bases and 6 bases, in that order; junction bases with no gene match: 11. Germline CDR1 reads SNHLY; CDR2 reads FYNNEI. The CDR3 DNA reads as TGTGCCAGCAATTTGTTTCAGGGGGCGGGTCAGCCCCAGCATTTT. It specifies CASNLFQGAGQPQHF.

This chain uses TRBV10-3 with TRBJ2-1, with 11 bases lining up with TRBD1. V was clipped by 4 bases and J by 7 bases; unmatched bases: 6. Per the germline V gene, CDR1 is ENHRY and CDR2 is SYGVKD. The CDR3 contains 15 residues. CDR3 residues: CAISAGTGGWNEQFF. The CDR3 DNA reads TGTGCCATCAGTGCTGGGACAGGGGGATGGAATGAGCAGTTCTTC.

In its sample, this clone was seen once. The chain employs TRBV19 and TRBJ2-7, with a possible D match to TRBD1 (6 bases). This CDR3 is 18 amino acids long. Germline CDR1 reads LNHDA; CDR2 reads SQIVND (reference sequence). Deletions cut 0 bases from V and 0 bases from J, with 18 bases between. The CDR3 DNA follows: TGTGCCAGTAGTATAGATCTTGCCCCTCTGGACAGCTCCTACGAGCAGTACTTC. Its protein product is CASSIDLAPLDSSYEQYF.

This sequence joins TRBV5-1 and TRBJ2-7, with D perhaps TRBD1 (6 bases). The CDR3 covers 16 residues. V lost 0 bases and J 3 bases, leaving 16 bases between the germline ends. Germline lookup yields CDR1 SGHRS and CDR2 YFSETQ. CDR3 residues: CASSLGRQEFVYEQYF. CDR3 bases: TGCGCCAGCAGCTTGGGCCGACAGGAATTCGTCTACGAGCAGTACTTC.